The present TCR beta chain was sequenced within a study of neurological immune-mediated disorders. The CDR3 spans 13 residues. Trimming stripped 5 bases from V and 14 bases from J, with 16 bases between. This clonotype was detected a few times. Sequencing runs each generated in excess of 180 million TCR-beta sequences derived from 15-18 subjects. In TCRdb, the 5' RACE reads were re-called with MiXCR into one record per CDR3 protein. The sample lists 33,000 or so distinct CDR3 sequences, roughly 7.3% occurring once. The sample was PBMCs. V and J are TRBV12-3 or TRBV12-4 and TRBJ1-6; D gene ambiguous. The receptor's source is a middle-aged woman in good health. This CDR3 is CASSEGPVFTLHF. The DNA for the CDR3 is TGTGCCAGCAGTGAGGGCCCCGTATTCACCCTCCACTTT.